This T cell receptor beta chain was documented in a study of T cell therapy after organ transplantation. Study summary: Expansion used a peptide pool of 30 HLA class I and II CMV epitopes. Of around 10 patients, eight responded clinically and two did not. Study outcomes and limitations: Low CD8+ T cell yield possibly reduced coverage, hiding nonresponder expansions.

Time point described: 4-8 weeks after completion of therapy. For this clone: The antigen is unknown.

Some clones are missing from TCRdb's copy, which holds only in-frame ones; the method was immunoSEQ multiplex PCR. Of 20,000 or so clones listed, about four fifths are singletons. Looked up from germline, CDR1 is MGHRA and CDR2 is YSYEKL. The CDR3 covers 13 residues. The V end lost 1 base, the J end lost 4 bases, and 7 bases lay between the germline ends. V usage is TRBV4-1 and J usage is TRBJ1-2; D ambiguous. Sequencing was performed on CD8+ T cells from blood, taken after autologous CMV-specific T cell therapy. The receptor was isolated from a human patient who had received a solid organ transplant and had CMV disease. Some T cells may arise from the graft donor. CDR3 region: CASSQVDLYGYTF. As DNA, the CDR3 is TGCGCCAGCAGCCAAGTCGACCTCTATGGCTACACCTTC.